What follows are 13 T cell receptor beta chains derived from one specimen sequenced in a study of early T cells in non-severe SARS-CoV-2 infection. TCRdb used MiXCR to reprocess the 5' RACE reads, holding one entry per CDR3 protein. The top ten clones hold roughly 6.6% of a sample with some 77,000 distinct CDR3 sequences, 5% of them seen once. The source was whole blood, collected at baseline. The receptors shown here come from an adult who was a healthcare worker with PCR-confirmed SARS-CoV-2 infection or an uninfected control (not recorded which).

This clonotype came up many times. The chain recombines TRBV23-1 with TRBJ2-1; weak D call: TRBD2 (5 bases). TRBV23-1 is annotated as an ORF whose role is uncertain. Trimming removed 2 bases from V and 5 bases from J, with 13 bases in between. The CDR3 length is 15 residues. In nucleotides, the CDR3 is TGCGCCAGCAGTCAACCTCTTAGCGAAAACAATGAGCAGTTCTTC. It codes for CASSQPLSENNEQFF.

The rearrangement links TRBV7-8 to TRBJ2-7; 7 bases agree with TRBD2. CDR1 and CDR2 (germline): SGHVS, FQNEAQ. This CDR3 has 15 amino acids. The J segment lost 2 bases and the V segment lost 3 bases, leaving 7 bases of the junction unmatched. The CDR3 DNA sequence: TGTGCCAGCAGCTTGCAGGGAAGCGGGACCTACGAGCAGTACTTC. As protein: CASSLQGSGTYEQYF.

This clonotype was picked up a small number of times. The genes are TRBV20-1 and TRBJ1-1; 7 bases agree with TRBD1. The CDR3 is 15 amino acids. Germline-derived CDR1 and CDR2 are DFQATT and SNEGSKA (reference sequence). V shed 3 bases and J 0 bases; nucleotides not matched to a gene: 7. The DNA for the CDR3 is TGCAGTGCTAGGAGAGCAGGGGGGATGAACACTGAAGCTTTCTTT. It codes for CSARRAGGMNTEAFF.

At least ten counts were recorded for this clonotype. This chain connects TRBV19 to TRBJ1-2; 7 bases map to TRBD1. The CDR3 is made up of 16 amino acids. V shed 3 bases, J shed 5 bases, and the junction held 12 bases outside the gene matches. In germline, CDR1 is LNHDA, CDR2 SQIVND (reference sequence). The CDR3 reads CASSILSGGQPYGYTF. The CDR3 DNA is TGTGCCAGTAGTATCCTTTCAGGGGGACAGCCATATGGCTACACCTTC.

In its sample, this clonotype was seen many times. The chain carries TRBV7-6 and TRBJ2-2, with D perhaps matching TRBD1 or TRBD2 (5 bases each). This CDR3 has 12 residues. Germline CDR1 SGHVS, CDR2 FNYEAQ. Between the trimmed V and J ends, which lost 8 bases and 5 bases, there was a span of 9 bases. CDR3 nucleotides: TGTGCCAGCCATGGGGGAACCGGGGAGCTGTTTTTT. Its protein is CASHGGTGELFF.

In its sample, this clonotype was seen many times. This chain uses TRBV12-3 or TRBV12-4 with TRBJ2-1, with 14 bases identical to TRBD2. The J segment lost 9 bases and the V segment lost 3 bases, leaving 4 bases of the junction unmatched. This CDR3 has 15 amino acids. The DNA of the CDR3 is TGTGCCAGCAGTTTCGGGACTAGCGGGAGTGTTGAGCAGTTCTTC. Protein sequence: CASSFGTSGSVEQFF.

This clonotype was observed a few times. The J gene is TRBJ2-7, the V gene TRBV5-1; 7 bases map to TRBD1. J was trimmed by 2 bases and V by 4 bases; bases with no gene match: 6. The germline V gene has CDR1 SGHRS and CDR2 YFSETQ. The CDR3 has 14 residues. The DNA of the CDR3 is TGCGCCAGCAGCCCGGACAGGTTAACCTACGAGCAGTACTTC. The encoded protein is CASSPDRLTYEQYF.

The chain links TRBV5-8 to TRBJ2-1; 9 bases are shared with TRBD1. V lost 4 bases and J lost 7; bases outside the gene matches: 9. From germline, CDR1 is SGHTS and CDR2 YDEGEE. The CDR3 is 15 amino acids. CDR3 sequence reads: CASSPHRGLANEQFF. CDR3 coding DNA: TGTGCCAGCAGCCCGCACAGGGGGCTGGCGAATGAGCAGTTCTTC.

The J gene is TRBJ1-1, the V gene TRBV3-1; D call uncertain. This CDR3 has 14 amino acids. Germline lookup yields CDR1 LGHDT and CDR2 YNNKEL (reference sequence). The V end was cut by 1 base, the J end by 4 bases, with 10 bases between. CDR3 in amino acids: CASSQGARGTEAFF. The CDR3 DNA reads TGTGCCAGCAGCCAAGGTGCGCGGGGCACTGAAGCTTTCTTT.

This clonotype was counted a few times. The chain uses TRBV4-1 and TRBJ2-3; D is ambiguous. CDR1 MGHRA and CDR2 YSYEKL come from the germline V gene. The ends were cut back, 3 bases at V and 4 bases at J, with 17 bases in the middle. The CDR3 runs to 16 residues. The CDR3 spells CASSQSVIPGADTQYF. The CDR3 DNA is TGCGCCAGCAGCCAGTCCGTAATCCCAGGCGCAGATACGCAGTATTTT.

This clonotype was observed many times. V is TRBV7-2 and J is TRBJ2-1; 10 nucleotides agree with TRBD2. The CDR3 loop spans 14 amino acids. V shed 4 bases and J 7 bases; nucleotides not matched to a gene: 4. Germline V gene lookup returns CDR1 SGHTA and CDR2 FQGNSA. CDR3 DNA: TGTGCCAGCAGCTGGGGACTAGCGCCGAATGAGCAGTTCTTC. The encoded protein is CASSWGLAPNEQFF.

This clonotype showed up just a few times. The chain recombines TRBV6-2 or TRBV6-3 with TRBJ1-5; 9 nucleotides align to TRBD1. CDR1 is MNHEY and CDR2 is SVGEGT in the germline V gene. The V and J ends lost 2 bases and 10 bases, in that order; junction bases with no gene match: 6. The CDR3 is 14 amino acids. The CDR3 nucleotides read TGTGCCAGCAGTTACGGGGACAGGGTAAAACCCCAGCATTTT. This gives the protein CASSYGDRVKPQHF.

The table lists this clonotype with a few counts. The chain is built from TRBV7-8 and TRBJ1-4; D remains unclear. The V gene's germline CDR1 is SGHVS and CDR2 FQNEAQ. The CDR3 is 12 residues long. V lost 5 bases and J 8 bases, leaving 9 bases between the germline ends. The CDR3 DNA reads TGTGCCAGCAGCCACGTTGGAGAAAAACTGTTTTTT. Translated: CASSHVGEKLFF. The complete variable domain, with remaining parts taken from reference TRBV7-8 and TRBJ1-4, reads GAGVSQSPRYKVAKRGQDVALRCDPISGHVSLFWYQQALGQGPEFLTYFQNEAQLDKSGLPSDRFFAERPEGSVSTLKIQRTQQEDSAVYLCASSHVGEKLFFGSGTQLSVL.